Presented here are 11 T cell receptor beta chains from one specimen sequenced in a study of shared clonotypes between healthy human individuals (dated by TCRdb to 2020 to 2022). Library generation was performed with the immunoSEQ multiplex PCR assay. The table comes from immuneACCESS by way of TCRdb, which keeps in-frame sequences with V and J called. Part of the clones is missing from these tables; in studies checked, under half for an unresolved V gene and the rest for unknown reasons. This sample holds roughly 2,500,000 clones; 90% to 95% were observed only once. The top ten clonotypes cover around 0.4% of the sample. What was sequenced was naive CD4+ T cells from PBMCs. The meaning of the sample's cell subset or site label: CD45RA+ positively selected. All receptors derive from a man younger than 35 in good health. Some clones in this sample may be carry-over from other donors' samples.

A word on this clone: The sample holds other DNA sequences that translate to the same CDR3. The chain recombines TRBV5-1 with TRBJ2-7, with 13 bases matching TRBD2. Germline trimming cut 0 bases from V and 5 bases from J; bases unmatched to any gene: 2. Germline V gene sequence: CDR1 SGHRS, CDR2 YFSETQ. The CDR3 loop spans 15 amino acids. The CDR3 loop is CASSLEGLAGNEQYF. The CDR3 DNA is TGCGCCAGCAGCTTGGAGGGACTAGCGGGAAACGAGCAGTACTTC.

The rearrangement joins TRBV7-8 to TRBJ1-1; no clear D. V was trimmed by 2 bases and J by 3 bases, leaving 10 bases between them. The CDR3 is 14 residues long. Germline lookup yields CDR1 SGHVS and CDR2 FQNEAQ. This CDR3 is CASSLSDGYTEAFF. The CDR3 DNA reads TGTGCCAGCAGCTTAAGTGATGGGTACACTGAAGCTTTCTTT.

The V call is TRBV12-5, the J call TRBJ1-1, with 8 bases fitting TRBD1. The CDR3 covers 13 residues. The trim removed 7 bases at V and 5 bases at J, leaving 6 bases unmatched. From germline, CDR1 is LGHNT and CDR2 FRNRAP. Written as DNA, the CDR3 is TGTGCTAGTGCCATCCGACAGGGGACTGAAGCTTTCTTT. This translates into CASAIRQGTEAFF.

This chain uses TRBV19 with TRBJ2-3; the D is unclear. CDR1 and CDR2 (germline): LNHDA, SQIVND (reference sequence). The CDR3 spans 13 residues. V dropped 0 bases and J dropped 10 bases, with 11 bases sitting between them. CDR3: CASSIDHRVAQYF. CDR3 DNA: TGTGCCAGTAGTATAGATCATCGAGTTGCGCAGTATTTT.

The rearrangement links TRBV7-8 to TRBJ2-3; 9 bases agree with TRBD2. In germline, CDR1 is SGHVS, CDR2 FQNEAQ. The V gene end was trimmed by 5 bases and the J gene end by 2 bases; junction bases not matched to a gene: 8. The CDR3 extends over 16 amino acids. The DNA for the CDR3 is TGTGCCAGCAGCAGAGGAGCGGGAGGCCCCACAGATACGCAGTATTTT. It is translated as CASSRGAGGPTDTQYF.

The CDR3 DNA is TGTGCCAGCAGCTTTGGGGGTACATTTGCTAATGAGCAGTTCTTC. Protein: CASSFGGTFANEQFF. This sequence joins TRBV5-6 and TRBJ2-1; D could derive from TRBD1 or TRBD2 (5 bases each). CDR1 is SGHDT and CDR2 is YYEEEE in the germline V gene. The CDR3 is made up of 15 amino acids. The V end was cut by 2 bases, the J end by 7 bases, with 16 bases between.

The chain couples TRBV15 to TRBJ1-4; 7 nucleotides align to TRBD1. V lost 1 base, J lost 7 bases, and 12 bases stayed unmatched. CDR3 length: 17 residues. The germline V gene encodes CDR1 LNHNV and CDR2 YYDKDF (reference sequence). Here the CDR3 reads CATSRAMRGPTPEKLFF. For the CDR3, the DNA is TGTGCCACCAGCAGAGCTATGAGGGGGCCTACCCCTGAAAAACTGTTTTTT. The full variable domain, its missing parts supplied by reference TRBV15 and TRBJ1-4, is DAMVIQNPRYQVTQFGKPVTLSCSQTLNHNVMYWYQQKSSQAPKLLFHYYDKDFNNEADTPDNFQSRRPNTSFCFLDIRSPGLGDTAMYLCATSRAMRGPTPEKLFFGSGTQLSVL.

A few counts support this clone. The gene calls are TRBV28 and TRBJ1-1; tentatively, D is TRBD1 (6 bases). CDR3 length: 12 residues. Germline lookup yields CDR1 MDHEN and CDR2 SYDVKM. The V gene lost 7 bases and the J gene lost 4 bases, with 10 bases spanning the gap. Written as DNA, the CDR3 is TGTGCCAGCACCATAGGGGGCACTGAAGCTTTCTTT. Translated: CASTIGGTEAFF.

The chain has TRBV28 and TRBJ1-3; 8 bases are shared with TRBD1. This CDR3 has 17 residues. The germline V gene has CDR1 MDHEN and CDR2 SYDVKM. With 6 bases clipped from V and 0 bases from J, the junction kept 10 bases outside the gene matches. CDR3 in DNA: TGTGCCAGCAGAACCCCTCAGGGGGCCGGCTCTGGAAACACCATATATTTT. It is translated as CASRTPQGAGSGNTIYF.

The V gene is TRBV4-1, the J gene TRBJ1-1; D remains unclear. Germline lookup yields CDR1 MGHRA and CDR2 YSYEKL. The CDR3 runs 12 residues. V shed 1 base and J shed 10 bases, with 10 bases lying between them. CDR3 in DNA: TGCGCCAGCAGCCAAGCCGCAGAGGGAGCTTTCTTT. Translation gives CASSQAAEGAFF.

The chain uses TRBV12-5 and TRBJ2-3; TRBD2 is a possible D gene (7 bases). Germline-derived CDR1 and CDR2 are LGHNT and FRNRAP. The CDR3 length is 17 residues. With 4 bases removed from V and 4 bases from J, the gap between germline ends came to 21 bases. The CDR3 protein is CASGSKQAGDKADTQYF. CDR3 in DNA: TGTGCTAGTGGTTCGAAACAGGCGGGGGACAAAGCAGATACGCAGTATTTT.